This T cell receptor (beta chain) was found in a study of T cell responses to AZD1222 COVID-19 vaccine. Comments on this clone: The antigen is unknown.

The method was immunoSEQ multiplex PCR; TCRdb's version includes in-frame clones alone and lacks a portion of them. The profile covers some 130,000 clones, with approximately 91% appearing a single time and around 0.99% taken by the ten largest. Study-level results: Donors in the cohort were predominantly white British and more often female, and clonal diversity was possibly underestimated.

Some second doses came at about 4 weeks and others at about 12 weeks; these were pooled. The V gene end was trimmed by 0 bases and the J gene end by 2 bases; junction bases not matched to a gene: 1. The CDR3 extends over 15 amino acids. From germline, CDR1 is LGHNA and CDR2 YNFKEQ. The chain employs TRBV4-2 and TRBJ2-7, with 10 positions matching TRBD2. The sequencing here drew on peripheral blood, taken 28 days after the second AZD1222 dose. The TCR sequence derives from an adult who received the AZD1222 COVID-19 vaccine. CDR3 residues: CASSQDLAGAYEQYF. In DNA, the CDR3 is TGTGCCAGCAGCCAAGATCTAGCGGGAGCCTACGAGCAGTACTTC.